This TCR beta chain came from a study of T-cell reconstitution after alpha-beta-depleted transplantation in children. Regarding the study as a whole: About two months after transplant, alpha-beta T cells reportedly came from several hundred expanded graft clones.

This clonotype was picked up a small number of times. No antigen is known for it. The authors prepared the TCRbeta library with unique molecular identifiers. Via MiXCR, TCRdb re-called the PCR reads, giving one row per CDR3 protein. The repertoire holds about 500,000 distinct CDR3 sequences, around 10% seen once, with 11% to 15% in the top ten. Between the trimmed V and J ends, which lost 4 bases and 4 bases, there was a span of 14 bases. From germline, CDR1 is SSHAT and CDR2 FNYEAQ (reference sequence). CDR3 size: 15 residues. The receptor was isolated from a female patient younger than 10 who had a stem cell transplant for aplastic anemia, so the T cells may come from the graft donor. This chain connects TRBV7-7 to TRBJ2-1; D possibly uses TRBD1 or TRBD2 (5 bases each). The specimen comprised PBMCs, mostly from graft donor cells, sampled 180 days after TCRalphabeta/CD19-depleted stem cell transplant. The CDR3 is CASSSGPGRYNEQFF. The DNA for the CDR3 is TGTGCCAGCAGCTCCGGGCCGGGACGTTACAATGAGCAGTTCTTC.